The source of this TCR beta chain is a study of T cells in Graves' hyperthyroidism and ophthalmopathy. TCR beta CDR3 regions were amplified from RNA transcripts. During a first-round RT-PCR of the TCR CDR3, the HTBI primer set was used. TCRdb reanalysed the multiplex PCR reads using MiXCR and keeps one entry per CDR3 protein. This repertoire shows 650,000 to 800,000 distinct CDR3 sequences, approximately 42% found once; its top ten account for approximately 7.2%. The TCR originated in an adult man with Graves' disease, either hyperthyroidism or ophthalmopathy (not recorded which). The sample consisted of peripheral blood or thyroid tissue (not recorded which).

For the CDR3, the DNA is TGTGCCAGTGCCTGGGGGAGAACAGGATACGAGCAGTACTTC. Its translation is CASAWGRTGYEQYF. The J gene is TRBJ2-7, the V gene TRBV10-3, with D possibly being TRBD1 or TRBD2 (5 bases each). Deletions cut 10 bases from V and 4 bases from J, with 20 bases between. This CDR3 is 14 amino acids long. Germline CDR1 and CDR2: ENHRY and SYGVKD.